This record looks at one TCR beta chain sequence and its context. Its antigen is undetermined. This sample stems from a study of a mutant IDH1 vaccine in newly diagnosed glioma. Study-wide points: Pseudoprogression apparently tracked independently of changes in top peripheral T cell clonotypes.

Time point of the sample: week 11, during vaccination. Topical imiquimod was applied with each vaccine dose, which held 300 ug of mutant IDH1 20-mer peptide. Repertoires were generated with immunoSEQ multiplex PCR, while TCRdb's copy carries only in-frame clones and drops some. The data show 20,000 to 25,000 clones, 89% seen once. Trimming at V came to 0 bases and at J to 8 bases, leaving 10 bases not matched to a gene. CDR1 is SGHRS and CDR2 is YFSETQ in the germline V gene. The CDR3 covers 16 residues. The receptor's source is a woman aged 40-49 years with glioma. V and J are TRBV5-1 and TRBJ2-1; TRBD2 agrees at 8 bases. The material sequenced was PBMCs, taken from a glioma patient whose treatment included an IDH1 peptide vaccine. The CDR3 here is CASSLARAGAGDEQFF. CDR3 nucleotide sequence: TGCGCCAGCAGCTTGGCCCGAGCGGGGGCGGGCGATGAGCAGTTCTTC.